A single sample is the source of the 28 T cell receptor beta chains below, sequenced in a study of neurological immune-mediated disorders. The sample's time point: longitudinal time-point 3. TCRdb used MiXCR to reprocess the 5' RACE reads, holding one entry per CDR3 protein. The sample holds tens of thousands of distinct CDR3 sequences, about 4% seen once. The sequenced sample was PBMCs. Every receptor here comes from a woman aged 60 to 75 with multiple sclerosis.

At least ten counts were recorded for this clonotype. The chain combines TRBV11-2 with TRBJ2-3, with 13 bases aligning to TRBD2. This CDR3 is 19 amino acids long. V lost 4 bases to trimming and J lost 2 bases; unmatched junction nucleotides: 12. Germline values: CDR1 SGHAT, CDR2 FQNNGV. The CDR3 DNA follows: TGTGCCAGCAGCTCTCCCAGACTAGCGGGGGGCTCTATCACAGATACGCAGTATTTT. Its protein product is CASSSPRLAGGSITDTQYF.

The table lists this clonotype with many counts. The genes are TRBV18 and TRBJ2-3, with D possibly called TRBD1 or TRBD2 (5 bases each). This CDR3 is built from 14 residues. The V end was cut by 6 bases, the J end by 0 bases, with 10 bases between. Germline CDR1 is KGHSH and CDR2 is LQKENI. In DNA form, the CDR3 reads TGTGCCAGCTCCCGCCGGGACAGCACAGATACGCAGTATTTT. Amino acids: CASSRRDSTDTQYF.

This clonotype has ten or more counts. CDR3 nucleotide sequence: TGTGCCAGCAGCGAAAGGACAGGGGGCCAGCCCCAGCATTTT. Its translation: CASSERTGGQPQHF. The rearrangement uses TRBV7-2 and TRBJ1-5, with 11 bases matching TRBD1. Germline V gene lookup returns CDR1 SGHTA and CDR2 FQGNSA. Trimming removed 5 bases from V and 7 bases from J; junction bases left unmatched: 4. The CDR3 is 14 residues long.

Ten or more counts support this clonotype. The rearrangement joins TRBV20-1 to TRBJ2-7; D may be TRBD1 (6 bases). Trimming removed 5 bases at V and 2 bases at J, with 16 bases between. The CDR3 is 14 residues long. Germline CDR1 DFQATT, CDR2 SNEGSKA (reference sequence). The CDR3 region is CSALGGQKAYEQYF. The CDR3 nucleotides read TGCAGTGCTCTCGGCGGACAGAAAGCCTACGAGCAGTACTTC.

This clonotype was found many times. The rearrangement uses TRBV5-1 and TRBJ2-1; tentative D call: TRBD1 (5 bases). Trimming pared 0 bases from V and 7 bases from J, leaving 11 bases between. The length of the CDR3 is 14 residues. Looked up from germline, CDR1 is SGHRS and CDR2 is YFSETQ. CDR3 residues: CASSLGTNTNEQFF. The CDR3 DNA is TGCGCCAGCAGCTTGGGGACAAATACAAATGAGCAGTTCTTC. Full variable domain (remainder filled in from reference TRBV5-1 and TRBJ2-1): KAGVTQTPRYLIKTRGQQVTLSCSPISGHRSVSWYQQTPGQGLQFLFEYFSETQRNKGNFPGRFSGRQFSNSRSEMNVSTLELGDSALYLCASSLGTNTNEQFFGPGTRLTVL.

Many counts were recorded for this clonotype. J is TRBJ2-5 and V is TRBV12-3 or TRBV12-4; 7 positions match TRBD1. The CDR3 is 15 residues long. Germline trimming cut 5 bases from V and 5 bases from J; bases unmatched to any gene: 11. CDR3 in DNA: TGTGCCAGCAGTCTCCAACAGGGGTCCATGGAGACCCAGTACTTC. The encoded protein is CASSLQQGSMETQYF.

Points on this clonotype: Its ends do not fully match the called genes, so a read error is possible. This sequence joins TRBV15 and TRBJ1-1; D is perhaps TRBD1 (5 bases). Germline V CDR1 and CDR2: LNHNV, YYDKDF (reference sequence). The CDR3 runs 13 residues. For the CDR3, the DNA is TGTGCCACCAGCAGAGGGGACTCGTCTGAGGGGTTTTTT. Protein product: CATSRGDSSEGFF.

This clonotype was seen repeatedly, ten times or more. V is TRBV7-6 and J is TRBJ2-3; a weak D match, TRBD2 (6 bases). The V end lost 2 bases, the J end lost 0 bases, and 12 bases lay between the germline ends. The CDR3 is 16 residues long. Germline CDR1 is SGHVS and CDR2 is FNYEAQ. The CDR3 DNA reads TGTGCCAGCAGCTTAAAAGGGCGGGGCAGCACAGATACGCAGTATTTT. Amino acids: CASSLKGRGSTDTQYF.

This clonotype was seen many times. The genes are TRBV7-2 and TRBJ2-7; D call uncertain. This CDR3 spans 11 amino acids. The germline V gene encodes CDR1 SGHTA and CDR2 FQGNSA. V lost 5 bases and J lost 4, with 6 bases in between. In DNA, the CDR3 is TGTGCCAGCAGCCCCTCTTACGAGCAGTACTTC. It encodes CASSPSYEQYF.

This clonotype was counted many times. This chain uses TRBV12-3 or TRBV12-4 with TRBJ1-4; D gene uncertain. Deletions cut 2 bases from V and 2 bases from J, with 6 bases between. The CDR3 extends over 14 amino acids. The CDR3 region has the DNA TGTGCCAGCAGTTTATCGGCGACTAATGAAAAACTGTTTTTT. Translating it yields CASSLSATNEKLFF.

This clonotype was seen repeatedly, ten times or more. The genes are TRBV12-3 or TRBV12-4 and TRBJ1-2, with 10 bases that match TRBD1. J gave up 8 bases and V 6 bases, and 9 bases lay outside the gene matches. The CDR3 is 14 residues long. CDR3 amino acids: CASSLTGGGGGYTF. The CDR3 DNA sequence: TGTGCCAGCAGCCTGACAGGGGGCGGTGGGGGCTACACCTTC.

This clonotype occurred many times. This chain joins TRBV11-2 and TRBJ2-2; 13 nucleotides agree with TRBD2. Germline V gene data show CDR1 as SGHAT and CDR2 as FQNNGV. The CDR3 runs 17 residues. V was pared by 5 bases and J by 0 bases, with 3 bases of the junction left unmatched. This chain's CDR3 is CASSRGTSGANTGELFF. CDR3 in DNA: TGTGCCAGCAGCCGGGGGACTAGCGGGGCGAACACCGGGGAGCTGTTTTTT.

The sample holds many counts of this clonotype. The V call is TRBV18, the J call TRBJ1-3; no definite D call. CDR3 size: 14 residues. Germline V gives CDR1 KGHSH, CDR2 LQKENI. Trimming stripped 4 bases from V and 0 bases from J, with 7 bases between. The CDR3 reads CASSQDPSGNTIYF. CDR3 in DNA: TGTGCCAGCTCACAGGACCCCTCTGGAAACACCATATATTTT.

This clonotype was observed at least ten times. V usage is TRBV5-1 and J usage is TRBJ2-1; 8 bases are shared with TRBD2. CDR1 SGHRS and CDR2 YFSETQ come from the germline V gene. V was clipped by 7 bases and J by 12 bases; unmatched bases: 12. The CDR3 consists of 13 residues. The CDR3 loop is CASSFPGRERQFF. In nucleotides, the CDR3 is TGCGCCAGCTCCTTCCCCGGGAGGGAGAGGCAGTTCTTC.

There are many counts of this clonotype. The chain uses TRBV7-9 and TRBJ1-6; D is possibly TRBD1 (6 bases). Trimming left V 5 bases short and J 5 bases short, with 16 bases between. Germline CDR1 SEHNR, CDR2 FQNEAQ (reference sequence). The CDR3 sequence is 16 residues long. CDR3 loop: CASSPPGQTHNSPLHF. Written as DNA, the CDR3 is TGTGCCAGCAGCCCACCCGGACAGACACATAATTCACCCCTCCACTTT.

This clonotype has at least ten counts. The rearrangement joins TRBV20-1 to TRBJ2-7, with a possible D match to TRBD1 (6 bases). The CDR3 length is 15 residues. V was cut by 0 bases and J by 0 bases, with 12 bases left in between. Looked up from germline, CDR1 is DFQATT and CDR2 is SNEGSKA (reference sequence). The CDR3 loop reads CSAREARGSSYEQYF. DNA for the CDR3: TGCAGTGCTAGAGAGGCCAGGGGAAGCTCCTACGAGCAGTACTTC.

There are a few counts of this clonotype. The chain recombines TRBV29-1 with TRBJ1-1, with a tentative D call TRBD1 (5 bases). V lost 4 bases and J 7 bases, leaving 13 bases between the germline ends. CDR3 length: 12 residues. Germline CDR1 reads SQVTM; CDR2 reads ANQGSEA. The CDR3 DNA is TGCAGCGTTGGAATGGGGGAAGTTGAAGCTTTCTTT. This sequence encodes CSVGMGEVEAFF.

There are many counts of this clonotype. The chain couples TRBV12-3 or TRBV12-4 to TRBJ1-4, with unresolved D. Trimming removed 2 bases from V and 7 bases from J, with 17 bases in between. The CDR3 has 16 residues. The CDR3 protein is CASSLWERRKSEKLFF. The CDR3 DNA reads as TGTGCCAGCAGTTTATGGGAGCGTAGGAAATCTGAAAAACTGTTTTTT.

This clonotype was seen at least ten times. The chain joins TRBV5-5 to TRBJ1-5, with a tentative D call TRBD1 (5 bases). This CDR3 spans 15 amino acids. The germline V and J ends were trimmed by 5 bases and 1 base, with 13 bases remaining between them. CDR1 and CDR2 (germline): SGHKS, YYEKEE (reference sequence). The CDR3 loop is CASRLGDRSNQPQHF. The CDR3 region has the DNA TGTGCCAGCAGACTCGGGGACCGCAGCAATCAGCCCCAGCATTTT.

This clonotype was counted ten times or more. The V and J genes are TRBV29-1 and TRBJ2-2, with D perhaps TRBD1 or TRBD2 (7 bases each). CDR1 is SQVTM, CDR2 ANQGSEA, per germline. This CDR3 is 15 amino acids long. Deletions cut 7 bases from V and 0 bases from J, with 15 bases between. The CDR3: CSEGAGVPNTGELFF. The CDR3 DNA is TGCAGCGAGGGGGCGGGGGTACCGAACACCGGGGAGCTGTTTTTT.

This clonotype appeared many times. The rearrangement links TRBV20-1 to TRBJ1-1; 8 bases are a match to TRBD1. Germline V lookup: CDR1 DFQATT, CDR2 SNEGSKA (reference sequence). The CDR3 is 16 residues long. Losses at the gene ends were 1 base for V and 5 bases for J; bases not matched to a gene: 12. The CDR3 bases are TGCAGTGCTAGAGGCCCAGCAGGACAGGGAAGAACTGAAGCTTTCTTT. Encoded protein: CSARGPAGQGRTEAFF.

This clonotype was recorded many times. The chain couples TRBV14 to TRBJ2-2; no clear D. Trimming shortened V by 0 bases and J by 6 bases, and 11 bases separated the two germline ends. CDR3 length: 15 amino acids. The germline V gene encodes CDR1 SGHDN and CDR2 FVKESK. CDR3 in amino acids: CASSQDLPPPGELFF. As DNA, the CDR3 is TGTGCCAGCAGCCAAGATCTGCCACCCCCCGGGGAGCTGTTTTTT.

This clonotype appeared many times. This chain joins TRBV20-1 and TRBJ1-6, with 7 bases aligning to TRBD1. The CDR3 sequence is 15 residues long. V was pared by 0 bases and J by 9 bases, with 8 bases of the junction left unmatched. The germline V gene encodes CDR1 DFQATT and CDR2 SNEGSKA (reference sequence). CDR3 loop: CSARDTTGYLSPLHF. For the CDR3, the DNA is TGCAGTGCTAGAGATACGACAGGGTATCTTTCACCCCTCCACTTT.

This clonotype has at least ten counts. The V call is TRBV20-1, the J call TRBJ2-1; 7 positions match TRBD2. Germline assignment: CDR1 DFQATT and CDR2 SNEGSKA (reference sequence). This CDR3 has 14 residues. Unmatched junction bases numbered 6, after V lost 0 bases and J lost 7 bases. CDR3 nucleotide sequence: TGCAGTGCTAGAGATCTGACTAGCACGAATGAGCAGTTCTTC. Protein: CSARDLTSTNEQFF.

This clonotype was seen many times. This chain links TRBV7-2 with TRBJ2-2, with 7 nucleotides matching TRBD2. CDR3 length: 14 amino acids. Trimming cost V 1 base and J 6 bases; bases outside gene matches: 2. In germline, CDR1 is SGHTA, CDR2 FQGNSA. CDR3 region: CASSLVGGAGELFF. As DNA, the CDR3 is TGTGCCAGCAGCTTAGTGGGGGGGGCCGGGGAGCTGTTTTTT.

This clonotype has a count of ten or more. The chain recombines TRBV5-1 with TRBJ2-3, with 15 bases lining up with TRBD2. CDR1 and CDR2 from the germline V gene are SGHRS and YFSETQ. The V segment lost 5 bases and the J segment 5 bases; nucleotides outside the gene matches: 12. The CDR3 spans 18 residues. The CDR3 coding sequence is TGCGCCAGCAGTCGGACTAGCGGGGGGGCCGTTGTCAAAGATACGCAGTATTTT. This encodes CASSRTSGGAVVKDTQYF.

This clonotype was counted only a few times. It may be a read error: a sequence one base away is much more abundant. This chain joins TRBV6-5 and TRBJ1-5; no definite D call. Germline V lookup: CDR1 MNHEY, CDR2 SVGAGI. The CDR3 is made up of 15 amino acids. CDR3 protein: CVSSYGGSNNQPQHF. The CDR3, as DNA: TGTGTCAGCAGTTACGGAGGCTCTAACAATCAGCCCCAGCATTTT.

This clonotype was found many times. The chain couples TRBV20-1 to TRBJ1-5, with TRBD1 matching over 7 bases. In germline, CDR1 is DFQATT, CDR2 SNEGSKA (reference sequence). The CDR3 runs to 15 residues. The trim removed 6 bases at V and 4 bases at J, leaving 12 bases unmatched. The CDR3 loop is CSADRDSSRNQPQHF. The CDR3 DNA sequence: TGCAGTGCGGACCGGGACAGTTCAAGAAATCAGCCCCAGCATTTT.